Sequencing of this T cell receptor beta chain was carried out in a study of shared clonotypes between healthy human individuals. Trimming took 0 bases from V and 2 from J; bases not matched to a gene: 6. The CDR3 is 17 residues long. Germline lookup yields CDR1 ENHRY and CDR2 SYGVKD. As defined, naive CD8 cells were CD45RO-negative and positively selected for CCR7, with terminally differentiated effector memory CD45RA+ cells excluded. Donors, without exception, were Caucasian adults residing in Nashville, Tennessee. Study-wide results and limits: The sampled material consisted only of blood, and tissue repertoires are likely to differ.

With regard to this clone: Its specificity is unknown.

Sequenced by immunoSEQ multiplex PCR; TCRdb stores in-frame clones only, minus some. This sample yields about 600,000 clones, of which 95% to 98% are seen a single time; approximately 0.3% belongs to the top ten. The receptor comes from a man aged 25-45 years in good health. Sequencing used naive CD8+ T cells sorted from blood. The chain links TRBV10-3 to TRBJ1-1, with TRBD1 matching over 10 bases. The CDR3 DNA sequence: TGTGCCATCAGTGAGTCAGGGACAGGGGTCGCTAACACTGAAGCTTTCTTT. The encoded protein is CAISESGTGVANTEAFF.